The next 11 T cell receptor beta chains were all read from a single sample in a study of cytomegalovirus exposure and HLA in healthy donors. The PCR made use of 60 Vbeta and 13 Jbeta primers. The protocol was immunoSEQ multiplex PCR, while the TCRdb copy is restricted to in-frame clones and leaves out a portion. The sample table includes about 170,000 clones. Sequencing was carried out using PBMCs. The receptors shown here come from a woman aged 55-69 years in good health and CMV-seronegative.

J is TRBJ1-1 and V is TRBV7-9; 9 bases fit TRBD1. This CDR3 region has 16 residues. The germline CDR1 and CDR2 sequences are SEHNR and FQNEAQ (reference sequence). The junction had 5 bases not matched to a gene; V was cut back by 3 bases and J by 0 bases. The CDR3 loop is CASSLGQGALNTEAFF. The CDR3, as DNA: TGTGCCAGCAGCTTGGGACAGGGAGCCCTGAACACTGAAGCTTTCTTT.

The gene calls are TRBV7-3 and TRBJ2-3; D may be TRBD2 (5 bases). The germline gives CDR1 SGHTA, CDR2 FQGTGA. CDR3 length: 16 residues. Trimming shortened V by 5 bases and J by 0 bases, and 15 bases separated the two germline ends. CDR3 loop: CASSPSSAESTDTQYF. The CDR3, as DNA: TGTGCCAGCAGCCCCTCGTCAGCGGAGAGCACAGATACGCAGTATTTT.

J is TRBJ1-2 and V is TRBV6-6; D is undetermined. V shed 6 bases and J shed 8 bases, with 19 bases lying between them. The CDR3 spans 14 residues. CDR1 and CDR2 (germline): MNHNY, SVGAGI (reference sequence). The DNA of the CDR3 is TGTGCCAGCAGGGCCGACGGAGCATCCAGAGGCTACACCTTC. It codes for CASRADGASRGYTF.

The rearrangement joins TRBV9 to TRBJ2-1, with TRBD2 matching over 9 bases. Germline lookup yields CDR1 SGDLS and CDR2 YYNGEE. There are 16 residues in the CDR3. The junction had 7 bases not matched to a gene; V was cut back by 0 bases and J by 6 bases. Written as DNA, the CDR3 is TGTGCCAGCAGCGTAGTGGTGCGGGGGGGCCTCAATGAGCAGTTCTTC. Its translation is CASSVVVRGGLNEQFF.

V gene TRBV11-3 combines with J gene TRBJ2-7; TRBD1 aligns across 9 bases. The CDR3 consists of 16 residues. The V and J ends lost 0 bases and 3 bases, in that order; junction bases with no gene match: 6. Germline assignment: CDR1 SGHNT and CDR2 YENEEA. In nucleotides, the CDR3 is TGTGCCAGCAGCTTAGAGTCCGGGACAGGGAACTACGAGCAGTACTTC. It yields the protein CASSLESGTGNYEQYF.

J is TRBJ1-5 and V is TRBV6-6, with 7 bases that match TRBD1. The CDR3 is 14 residues long. Per germline, CDR1 MNHNY and CDR2 SVGAGI (reference sequence). The V segment lost 8 bases and the J segment 7 bases; nucleotides outside the gene matches: 11. CDR3 sequence (DNA): TGTGCCAGCCTCTTACAGGGGTCTGGACAGCCCCAGCATTTT. Amino acid sequence: CASLLQGSGQPQHF.

This chain links TRBV7-2 with TRBJ1-1, with a possible D match to TRBD1 (5 bases). The V end lost 3 bases, the J end lost 10 bases, and 9 bases lay between the germline ends. The germline V gene encodes CDR1 SGHTA and CDR2 FQGNSA. The CDR3 sequence is 11 residues long. CDR3 DNA sequence: TGTGCCAGCAGCTTGGGGGGAGGAGCTTTCTTT. Translation gives CASSLGGGAFF.

This chain joins TRBV5-4 and TRBJ2-7, with D possibly matching TRBD2 (6 bases). Trimming removed 2 bases from V and 5 bases from J, with 14 bases in between. This CDR3 is built from 14 residues. Germline lookup yields CDR1 SGHNT and CDR2 YYREEE (reference sequence). The CDR3 region has the DNA TGTGCCAGCAGCTTCTCCGGGACTGACGACGAGCAGTACTTC. Amino acid sequence: CASSFSGTDDEQYF.

The gene calls are TRBV11-1 and TRBJ2-7; a possible D gene is TRBD1 (6 bases). Trimming cost V 4 bases and J 3 bases, with 13 bases left between them. Germline CDR1 SGHAT, CDR2 FQDESV (reference sequence). This CDR3 comprises 14 residues. The CDR3 DNA sequence: TGTGCCAGCAGCTCCTTCCGGGACAACTACGAGCAGTACTTC. Protein: CASSSFRDNYEQYF.

The chain has TRBV5-1 and TRBJ2-7; TRBD1 aligns across 7 bases. V was clipped by 3 bases and J by 3 bases; unmatched bases: 6. Per the germline V gene, CDR1 is SGHRS and CDR2 is YFSETQ. This CDR3 region has 14 residues. CDR3 region: CASSSETGIYEQYF. CDR3 nucleotides: TGCGCCAGCAGCTCCGAGACAGGGATCTACGAGCAGTACTTC. The full variable domain, with the rest looked up from reference TRBV5-1 and TRBJ2-7, is KAGVTQTPRYLIKTRGQQVTLSCSPISGHRSVSWYQQTPGQGLQFLFEYFSETQRNKGNFPGRFSGRQFSNSRSEMNVSTLELGDSALYLCASSSETGIYEQYFGPGTRLTVT.

The chain has TRBV19 and TRBJ1-5; TRBD1 matches at 7 bases. The CDR3 is made up of 15 amino acids. Germline CDR1 is LNHDA and CDR2 is SQIVND (reference sequence). V trimming: 6 bases; J trimming: 7 bases; junction bases outside the gene matches: 12. CDR3 nucleotides: TGTGCCAGTAGCGTATACCGGACAGGCGACCAGCCCCAGCATTTT. It specifies CASSVYRTGDQPQHF.